This T cell receptor (beta chain) originates from a study of CXCR3-negative and CXCR3-positive naive CD8 T cells. Study findings and constraints: Naive subsets showed comparable surface CD5, and TCR interaction strength was also inferred from TRB CDR3 physicochemistry. Hydrophobicity of TRB CDR3s was greater in CXCR3-positive naive cells than in CXCR3-negative naive cells.

UMI-labeled TRB cDNA libraries were prepared by 5' RACE. TCRdb reprocessed the 5' RACE reads; each CDR3 protein has one entry and no DNA is given. The sample has 140,000 to 150,000 distinct CDR3 sequences. A few hundred thousand cells per CD8+ T cell subset were flow-sorted in triplicate. The germline CDR1 and CDR2 sequences are SGHVS and FNYEAQ. The CDR3 spans 14 residues. In the case of this clonotype: Its target is not known.

Specimen: naive CXCR3+ CD8+ T cells from blood. Described subset: CD45RO-CCR7+CD27+CD95- naive CD8+ T cells expressing CXCR3 (TNR3+). The clonotype comes from a human donor in good health. Some clones in this sample may be carry-over from other donors' samples. The chain joins TRBV7-6 to TRBJ2-7; TCRdb's D call of TRBD1 is untestable without DNA. The chain's CDR3 is CASSAGTAQQEQYF.